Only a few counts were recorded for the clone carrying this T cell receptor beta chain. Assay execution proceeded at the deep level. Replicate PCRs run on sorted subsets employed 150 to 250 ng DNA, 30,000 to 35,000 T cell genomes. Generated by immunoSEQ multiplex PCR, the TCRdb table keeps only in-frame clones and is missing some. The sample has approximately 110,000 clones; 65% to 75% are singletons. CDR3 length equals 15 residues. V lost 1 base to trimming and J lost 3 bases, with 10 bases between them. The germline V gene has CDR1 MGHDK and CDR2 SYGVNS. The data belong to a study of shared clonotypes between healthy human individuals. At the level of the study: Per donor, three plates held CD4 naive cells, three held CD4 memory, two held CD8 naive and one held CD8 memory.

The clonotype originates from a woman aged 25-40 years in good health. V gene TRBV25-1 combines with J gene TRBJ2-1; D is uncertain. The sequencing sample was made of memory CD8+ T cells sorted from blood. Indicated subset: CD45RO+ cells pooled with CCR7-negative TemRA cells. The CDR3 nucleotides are TGTGCCAGCAGTGAATCGGCAGGTTTCTACAATGAGCAGTTCTTC. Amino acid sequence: CASSESAGFYNEQFF.